These 25 T cell receptor beta chains came from one sample sequenced in a study of cytomegalovirus exposure and HLA in healthy donors. Use of 60 Vbeta and 13 Jbeta primers characterized the PCR. The data were produced by immunoSEQ multiplex PCR, yet TCRdb's version contains in-frame clones alone and is incomplete. The profile shows fewer than 350,000 clones, around 90% of them singletons. Source material: PBMCs. The receptors here all came from a woman aged 18-30 years in good health and CMV-seronegative.

This clone was seen a handful of times. The chain combines TRBV6-5 with TRBJ1-5; D not resolved. V lost 0 bases, J lost 5 bases, and 8 bases lay in between. This CDR3 contains 14 residues. CDR1 and CDR2 from the germline V gene are MNHEY and SVGAGI. The CDR3 DNA follows: TGTGCCAGCAGTTACTCGGCGGTATATCAGCCCCAGCATTTT. This translates into CASSYSAVYQPQHF.

This chain uses TRBV18 with TRBJ2-2, with 7 bases aligning to TRBD2. The germline V gene encodes CDR1 KGHSH and CDR2 LQKENI. The CDR3 extends over 14 amino acids. The V segment lost 6 bases and the J segment 3 bases; nucleotides outside the gene matches: 4. CDR3 loop: CASSIGLDTGELFF. The CDR3 DNA is TGTGCCAGCTCTATTGGACTAGACACCGGGGAGCTGTTTTTT.

V and J are TRBV30 and TRBJ1-1; D ambiguous. The germline V gene has CDR1 GTSNPN and CDR2 SVGIG (reference sequence). V was trimmed by 0 bases and J by 5 bases, leaving 10 bases between them. The CDR3 spans 13 residues. The chain's CDR3 is CAWSVLEETEAFF. CDR3 in DNA: TGTGCCTGGAGTGTATTAGAGGAGACTGAAGCTTTCTTT. The whole variable domain, filled in from reference TRBV30 and TRBJ1-1, reads SQTIHQWPATLVQPVGSPLSLECTVEGTSNPNLYWYRQAAGRGLQLLFYSVGIGQISSEVPQNLSASRPQDRQFILSSKKLLLSDSGFYLCAWSVLEETEAFFGQGTRLTVV.

This chain connects TRBV11-1 to TRBJ1-6; possible D gene TRBD1, 6 bases. Trimming took 3 bases from V and 6 from J, leaving 18 bases between them. The V gene's germline CDR1 is SGHAT and CDR2 FQDESV (reference sequence). This CDR3 comprises 17 residues. CDR3 amino acids: CASSFGNAGAANSPLHF. CDR3 nucleotide sequence: TGTGCCAGCAGCTTTGGTAACGCGGGGGCAGCTAATTCACCCCTCCACTTT.

The CDR3 coding sequence is TGCGCCAGCAGCCCACAGGGACAGCTCTACACCTTC. Translation: CASSPQGQLYTF. The chain employs TRBV5-1 and TRBJ1-2, with 7 bases matching TRBD1. Trimming at V came to 4 bases and at J to 10 bases, leaving 7 bases not matched to a gene. CDR3 size: 12 residues. Germline values: CDR1 SGHRS, CDR2 YFSETQ.

This clone was recorded once. J is TRBJ2-3 and V is TRBV5-1; tentative D call: TRBD2 (6 bases). The V end was cut by 0 bases, the J end by 2 bases, with 13 bases between. CDR1 and CDR2 from the germline V gene are SGHRS and YFSETQ. The CDR3 length is 16 residues. The CDR3 sequence: CASSLGAGPSTDTQYF. For the CDR3, the DNA is TGCGCCAGCAGCTTGGGTGCGGGGCCCTCCACAGATACGCAGTATTTT.

The chain joins TRBV18 to TRBJ2-7, with 7 nucleotides matching TRBD2. From germline, CDR1 is KGHSH and CDR2 LQKENI. The CDR3 extends over 14 amino acids. Trimming took 5 bases from V and 5 from J; bases not matched to a gene: 9. This CDR3 reads CASSAPSGADEQYF. CDR3 in DNA: TGTGCCAGCTCAGCCCCGAGCGGGGCAGACGAGCAGTACTTC.

The genes are TRBV27 and TRBJ2-1; 16 bases match TRBD2. There are 18 residues in the CDR3. Trimming at V came to 3 bases and at J to 5 bases, leaving 7 bases not matched to a gene. Germline lookup yields CDR1 MNHEY and CDR2 SMNVEV (reference sequence). The CDR3 spells CASSLGTSGGAGHNEQFF. The DNA of the CDR3 is TGTGCCAGCAGTTTGGGGACTAGCGGGGGGGCCGGCCACAATGAGCAGTTCTTC.

The rearrangement uses TRBV5-1 and TRBJ2-3, with D tentatively TRBD1 (6 bases). The ends were cut back, 3 bases at V and 0 bases at J, with 11 bases in the middle. Looked up from germline, CDR1 is SGHRS and CDR2 is YFSETQ. The CDR3 contains 15 residues. DNA of the CDR3: TGCGCCAGCAGCTCGACAGGTAGCAGCACAGATACGCAGTATTTT. The encoded protein is CASSSTGSSTDTQYF.

The table lists this clone with a few counts. The chain employs TRBV2 and TRBJ1-2; D is undetermined. The germline CDR1 and CDR2 sequences are SNHLY and FYNNEI. Trimming removed 5 bases from V and 2 bases from J, with 12 bases in between. This CDR3 has 14 amino acids. CDR3 nucleotides: TGTGCCAGCAGTCTAAGGACGGGGAACTATGGCTACACCTTC. Translating gives CASSLRTGNYGYTF.

The chain joins TRBV7-3 to TRBJ1-1; D gene ambiguous. Per germline, CDR1 SGHTA and CDR2 FQGTGA. The CDR3 contains 15 residues. Trimming took 4 bases from V and 5 from J, leaving 17 bases between them. In DNA, the CDR3 is TGTGCCAGCAGCTCGTCGGGAGTGGGGTATACTGAAGCTTTCTTT. Translation gives CASSSSGVGYTEAFF.

The rearrangement joins TRBV14 to TRBJ2-3; D unresolved. Germline assignment: CDR1 SGHDN and CDR2 FVKESK. V was pared by 1 base and J by 3 bases, with 11 bases between. The CDR3 is made up of 15 amino acids. CDR3 protein: CASSQGVTGTDTQYF. The CDR3 DNA reads TGTGCCAGCAGCCAAGGGGTGACTGGGACAGATACGCAGTATTTT.

The V call is TRBV2, the J call TRBJ1-2, with 9 bases identical to TRBD1. J was trimmed by 6 bases and V by 5 bases; bases with no gene match: 10. Germline CDR1 is SNHLY and CDR2 is FYNNEI. CDR3 length: 15 residues. The CDR3 DNA reads as TGTGCCAGCAGTAGGACAGGGGCGGGGTCAGATGGCTACACCTTC. It specifies CASSRTGAGSDGYTF. Looking up the rest from reference TRBV2 and TRBJ1-2 gives the full variable domain: EPEVTQTPSHQVTQMGQEVILRCVPISNHLYFYWYRQILGQKVEFLVSFYNNEISEKSEIFDDQFSVERPDGSNFTLKIRSTKLEDSAMYFCASSRTGAGSDGYTFGSGTRLTVV.

J is TRBJ2-7 and V is TRBV30; TRBD2 agrees at 8 bases. Germline V gives CDR1 GTSNPN, CDR2 SVGIG (reference sequence). The CDR3 contains 12 residues. The V segment lost 2 bases and the J segment 5 bases; nucleotides outside the gene matches: 2. The CDR3 DNA follows: TGTGCCTGGAGTCTAGCGGGCAACGAGCAGTACTTC. Translated: CAWSLAGNEQYF.

The chain employs TRBV6-6 and TRBJ1-5; the D gene is possibly TRBD1 (6 bases). The ends were cut back, 6 bases at V and 7 bases at J, with 19 bases in the middle. CDR1 is MNHNY, CDR2 SVGAGI, per germline (reference sequence). The CDR3 has 15 amino acids. The DNA for the CDR3 is TGTGCCAGCAGCCCTGGACAGTTCCTGGGGCAGCCCCAGCATTTT. The encoded protein is CASSPGQFLGQPQHF.

As concerns this clone: Other DNA sequences in this sample translate to the same CDR3. The chain recombines TRBV7-6 with TRBJ1-1; 7 bases are a match to TRBD1. CDR3 length: 14 residues. Germline CDR1 is SGHVS and CDR2 is FNYEAQ. J lost 1 base, V lost 1 base, and 0 bases had no gene match. The CDR3 here is CASSLGTGNTEAFF. CDR3 in DNA: TGTGCCAGCAGCTTAGGGACAGGGAACACTGAAGCTTTCTTT.

V and J are TRBV2 and TRBJ2-2, with TRBD1 as a possible D gene (6 bases). The CDR3 runs to 15 residues. Trimming stripped 6 bases from V and 1 base from J, with 12 bases between. Germline loops: CDR1 SNHLY, CDR2 FYNNEI. This CDR3 is CASRNEQGNTGELFF. The CDR3 coding sequence is TGTGCCAGCAGAAACGAACAGGGGAACACCGGGGAGCTGTTTTTT.

This chain uses TRBV5-6 with TRBJ1-2, with 10 bases lining up with TRBD1. The J segment lost 8 bases and the V segment lost 4 bases, leaving 5 bases of the junction unmatched. CDR1 is SGHDT, CDR2 YYEEEE, per germline. The CDR3 loop spans 13 amino acids. The CDR3 DNA reads as TGTGCCAGCAGCCAAGGACAGGGGGGAGGCTACACCTTC. Translated: CASSQGQGGGYTF.

The chain employs TRBV19 and TRBJ1-1; D remains ambiguous. CDR1 is LNHDA, CDR2 SQIVND, per germline (reference sequence). The CDR3 is 13 residues long. The germline V and J ends were trimmed by 2 bases and 2 bases, with 6 bases remaining between them. For the CDR3, the DNA is TGTGCCAGTAGTATACGAGGTAACACTGAAGCTTTCTTT. This gives the protein CASSIRGNTEAFF.

The J gene is TRBJ1-5, the V gene TRBV5-6, with 7 bases aligning to TRBD1. Losses at the gene ends were 1 base for V and 4 bases for J; bases not matched to a gene: 5. Germline CDR1 reads SGHDT; CDR2 reads YYEEEE. There are 15 residues in the CDR3. The CDR3: CASSLWDRPNQPQHF. CDR3 coding DNA: TGTGCCAGCAGCTTGTGGGACAGACCGAATCAGCCCCAGCATTTT. The full variable domain, rest sourced from reference TRBV5-6 and TRBJ1-5, is DAGVTQSPTHLIKTRGQQVTLRCSPKSGHDTVSWYQQALGQGPQFIFQYYEEEERQRGNFPDRFSGHQFPNYSSELNVNALLLGDSALYLCASSLWDRPNQPQHFGDGTRLSIL.

This chain connects TRBV29-1 to TRBJ2-7; D is unclear. The V end lost 6 bases, the J end lost 5 bases, and 8 bases lay between the germline ends. Germline V CDR1 and CDR2: SQVTM, ANQGSEA. This CDR3 is built from 10 residues. The CDR3 DNA is TGCAGCGTGAGGTCGGACGAGCAGTACTTC. As protein: CSVRSDEQYF.

Details on this clone: Other DNA sequences of this sample code for an identical CDR3. The chain is built from TRBV5-1 and TRBJ2-5; 16 positions agree with TRBD2. V dropped 0 bases and J dropped 2; count of bases not matched to a gene: 4. CDR3 size: 18 residues. CDR1 is SGHRS, CDR2 YFSETQ, per germline. DNA of the CDR3: TGCGCCAGCAGCTTGGCGGGACTAGCGGGGGGGGGACAAGAGACCCAGTACTTC. Its protein is CASSLAGLAGGGQETQYF. Together with reference TRBV5-1 and TRBJ2-5, the CDR3 gives the full variable domain: KAGVTQTPRYLIKTRGQQVTLSCSPISGHRSVSWYQQTPGQGLQFLFEYFSETQRNKGNFPGRFSGRQFSNSRSEMNVSTLELGDSALYLCASSLAGLAGGGQETQYFGPGTRLLVL.

The chain joins TRBV12-2 to TRBJ1-1; TRBD1, as called in the table, went unchecked against the DNA. TRBV12-2 is a known pseudogene. The CDR3 extends over 15 amino acids. This chain's CDR3 is CASRLDRGHPTEAFF. The CDR3 nucleotides read TGTGCAAGTCGCTTAGATAGGGGGCATCCCACTGAAGCTTTCTTT.

This chain links TRBV5-6 with TRBJ2-7; TRBD1 aligns across 10 bases. J gave up 5 bases and V 0 bases, and 5 bases lay outside the gene matches. This CDR3 contains 15 residues. Germline V gene lookup returns CDR1 SGHDT and CDR2 YYEEEE. CDR3 sequence reads: CASSLGQGAWDEQYF. DNA of the CDR3: TGTGCCAGCAGCTTGGGACAGGGGGCATGGGACGAGCAGTACTTC.

Regarding this clone: Within the sample, other DNA sequences also encode this same CDR3. The chain carries TRBV11-2 and TRBJ1-1; 8 positions agree with TRBD1. The germline gives CDR1 SGHAT, CDR2 FQNNGV. Trimming removed 6 bases from V and 5 bases from J; junction bases left unmatched: 8. The CDR3 loop spans 14 amino acids. CDR3 DNA sequence: TGTGCCAGCAGTCTAGGACAGGGAATAACTGAAGCTTTCTTT. This sequence encodes CASSLGQGITEAFF.